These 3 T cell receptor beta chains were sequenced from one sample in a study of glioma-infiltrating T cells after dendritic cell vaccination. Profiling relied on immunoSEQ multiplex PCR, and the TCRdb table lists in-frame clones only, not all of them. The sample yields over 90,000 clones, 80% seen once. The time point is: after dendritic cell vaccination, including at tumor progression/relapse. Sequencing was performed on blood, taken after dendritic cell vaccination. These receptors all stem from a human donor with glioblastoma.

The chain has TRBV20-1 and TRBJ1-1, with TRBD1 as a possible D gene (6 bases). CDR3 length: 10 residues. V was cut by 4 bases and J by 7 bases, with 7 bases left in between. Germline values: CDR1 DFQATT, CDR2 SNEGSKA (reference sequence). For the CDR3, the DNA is TGCAGTGCTATCAGGGGTGAAGCTTTCTTT. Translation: CSAIRGEAFF.

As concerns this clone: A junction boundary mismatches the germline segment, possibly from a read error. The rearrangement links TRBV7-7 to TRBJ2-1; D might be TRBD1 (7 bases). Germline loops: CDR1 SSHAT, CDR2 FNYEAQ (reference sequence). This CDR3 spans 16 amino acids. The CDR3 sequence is CASSLLGQGGYNEQFF. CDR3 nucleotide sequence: TGTGCTAGCAGTCTTTTAGGGCAGGGGGGATACAATGAGCAGTTCTTC.

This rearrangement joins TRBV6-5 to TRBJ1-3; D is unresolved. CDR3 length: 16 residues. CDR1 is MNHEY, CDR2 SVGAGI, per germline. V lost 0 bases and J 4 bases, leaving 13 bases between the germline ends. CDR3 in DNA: TGTGCCAGCAGTTACTCTCGGGGTTTGAACGGAAACACCATATATTTT. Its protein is CASSYSRGLNGNTIYF.